The clone carrying this TCR beta chain was found many times. Unmatched junction bases numbered 13, after V lost 7 bases and J lost 8 bases. The CDR3 spans 14 residues. This specimen belongs to a study of CD8 T cells in ankylosing spondylitis. TCRdb re-called the 5' RACE reads with MiXCR, one entry per CDR3 protein. Of about 24,000 distinct CDR3 sequences in the sample, about 15% were seen once. This chain joins TRBV12-3 or TRBV12-4 and TRBJ1-1; 7 bases fit TRBD1. Source material: blood. The source is a male donor with ankylosing spondylitis or in good health (not recorded which). The CDR3 here is CASTHGRDREEAFF. In DNA form, the CDR3 reads TGTGCCAGCACTCATGGAAGGGACAGAGAAGAAGCTTTCTTT.